These 18 T cell receptor beta chains were all obtained from the same sample, sequenced in a study of T-cell memory formation after mild COVID-19. TCRdb itself ran the 5' RACE reads through MiXCR, one entry per CDR3 protein. The repertoire holds about 320,000 distinct CDR3 sequences, approximately 14% seen once, with over 20% in the top ten. The sequencing input was PBMCs or a T cell subset sorted from them (not recorded which). The receptor set was obtained from a young man who had mild COVID-19 (a few samples of this study predate the infection). Cell type and time point are not known.

CDR3 amino acids: CSVSRPNVITDGYTF. The CDR3 DNA reads as TGCAGCGTCTCCCGGCCCAACGTTATAACGGATGGCTACACCTTC. The chain has TRBV29-1 and TRBJ1-2; no definite D call. The CDR3 spans 15 residues. The germline V and J ends were trimmed by 6 bases and 6 bases, with 23 bases remaining between them. Germline values: CDR1 SQVTM, CDR2 ANQGSEA.

In its sample, this clonotype was seen a few times. V is TRBV29-1 and J is TRBJ2-1, with TRBD1 identical over 7 bases. Germline V gene data show CDR1 as SQVTM and CDR2 as ANQGSEA. This CDR3 is 13 amino acids long. J gave up 1 base and V 7 bases, and 4 bases lay outside the gene matches. The DNA of the CDR3 is TGCAGCGCTGACAGGGCGTCCTACAATGAGCAGTTCTTC. Its protein is CSADRASYNEQFF.

This clonotype has just a few counts. The chain employs TRBV29-1 and TRBJ1-4; 7 bases map to TRBD1. From germline, CDR1 is SQVTM and CDR2 ANQGSEA. The CDR3 is 15 residues long. V trimming: 0 bases; J trimming: 4 bases; junction bases outside the gene matches: 5. CDR3 sequence reads: CSVEDPWDSNEKLFF. The CDR3 DNA reads as TGCAGCGTTGAAGATCCCTGGGACAGTAATGAAAAACTGTTTTTT.

The V call is TRBV6-5, the J call TRBJ1-5; D remains ambiguous. The V end lost 0 bases, the J end lost 4 bases, and 13 bases lay between the germline ends. The germline gives CDR1 MNHEY, CDR2 SVGAGI. The CDR3 is 16 amino acids. CDR3 region: CASSYSPAGPNQPQHF. The CDR3 nucleotides read TGTGCCAGCAGTTACTCCCCCGCCGGACCTAATCAGCCCCAGCATTTT.

This clonotype was seen only a few times. The V gene is TRBV24-1, the J gene TRBJ1-3; D perhaps matches TRBD1 (6 bases). The germline V gene encodes CDR1 KGHDR and CDR2 SFDVKD. V lost 6 bases and J lost 0, with 8 bases in between. The CDR3 sequence is 14 residues long. The CDR3 bases are TGTGCCACCAGTCCGGACAGCTCTGGAAACACCATATATTTT. It is translated as CATSPDSSGNTIYF.

J is TRBJ2-3 and V is TRBV5-1; D unclear. Trimming took 0 bases from V and 0 from J, leaving 17 bases between them. This CDR3 region has 18 residues. Per the germline V gene, CDR1 is SGHRS and CDR2 is YFSETQ. In nucleotides, the CDR3 is TGCGCCAGCAGCTTGGAATACATTGGGTCATCTAGCACAGATACGCAGTATTTT. Translating it yields CASSLEYIGSSSTDTQYF. The whole variable domain, filled in from reference TRBV5-1 and TRBJ2-3, reads KAGVTQTPRYLIKTRGQQVTLSCSPISGHRSVSWYQQTPGQGLQFLFEYFSETQRNKGNFPGRFSGRQFSNSRSEMNVSTLELGDSALYLCASSLEYIGSSSTDTQYFGPGTRLTVL.

The chain joins TRBV4-1 to TRBJ2-7; D is uncertain. Trimming took 2 bases from V and 2 from J, leaving 19 bases between them. From germline, CDR1 is MGHRA and CDR2 YSYEKL. The length of the CDR3 is 17 residues. This CDR3 is CASSQPLGLLLAYEQYV. CDR3 DNA: TGCGCCAGCAGCCAACCCCTGGGTCTTCTACTTGCCTACGAGCAGTACGTC.

This chain connects TRBV20-1 to TRBJ2-1; D unresolved. This CDR3 has 10 residues. The V and J ends lost 1 base and 8 bases respectively, with 3 bases between them. Germline V gene sequence: CDR1 DFQATT, CDR2 SNEGSKA (reference sequence). The CDR3 protein is CSARVDEQFF. The CDR3 DNA reads as TGCAGTGCTAGAGTGGATGAGCAGTTCTTC.

CDR3 in DNA: TGCGCCAGCCGGATTATCGACGGGGACACAGATACGCAGTATTTT. This encodes CASRIIDGDTDTQYF. V usage is TRBV5-1 and J usage is TRBJ2-3; a possible D gene is TRBD2 (5 bases). Looked up from germline, CDR1 is SGHRS and CDR2 is YFSETQ. With 7 bases removed from V and 2 bases from J, the gap between germline ends came to 17 bases. The CDR3 runs to 15 residues.

With respect to this clonotype: A read error may account for a junction end that differs from germline. The V and J genes are TRBV7-2 and TRBJ1-2; perhaps TRBD1 as D (5 bases). The germline V gene has CDR1 SGHTA and CDR2 FQGNSA. The CDR3 sequence is 14 residues long. The CDR3: CASRHYRGGDSTDF. CDR3 in DNA: TGTGCCAGCAGGCATTACCGGGGGGGAGATTCCACGGACTTC.

The sample holds many counts of this clonotype. The rearrangement links TRBV12-3 or TRBV12-4 to TRBJ2-1; the D call may be TRBD1 or TRBD2 (5 bases each). The CDR3 is 14 residues long. Trimming shortened V by 1 base and J by 5 bases, and 9 bases separated the two germline ends. The CDR3 coding sequence is TGTGCCAGCAGTTTAGGAGGGGAGAACAATGAGCAGTTCTTC. The encoded protein is CASSLGGENNEQFF.

The sample holds a few counts of this clonotype. J is TRBJ2-7 and V is TRBV7-2, with 9 bases aligning to TRBD1. This CDR3 is built from 14 residues. CDR1 is SGHTA and CDR2 is FQGNSA in the germline V gene. The trim removed 2 bases at V and 6 bases at J, leaving 5 bases unmatched. DNA of the CDR3: TGTGCCAGCAGCTTAAATTGGGACAGGGTCGAGCAGTACGTC. It yields the protein CASSLNWDRVEQYV.

The chain uses TRBV6-4 and TRBJ2-2, with D maybe TRBD2 (6 bases). The CDR3 sequence is 14 residues long. With 4 bases removed from V and 6 bases from J, the gap between germline ends came to 12 bases. The germline CDR1 and CDR2 sequences are MRHNA and SNTAGT. CDR3 residues: CASSAGLSAGELFF. Here the CDR3 DNA reads TGTGCCAGCAGTGCCGGACTATCCGCCGGGGAGCTGTTTTTT.

The table lists this clonotype with many counts. The genes are TRBV20-1 and TRBJ2-5; D is possibly TRBD1 or TRBD2 (5 bases each). V lost 4 bases and J 5 bases, leaving 14 bases between the germline ends. CDR1 and CDR2 from the germline V gene are DFQATT and SNEGSKA (reference sequence). The CDR3 is 13 amino acids. Here the CDR3 DNA reads TGCAGTGCTAAGCGCCGGGGCGGGGAGACCCAGTACTTC. This gives the protein CSAKRRGGETQYF.

This clonotype was detected a few times. This chain links TRBV7-2 with TRBJ1-2, with 8 bases lining up with TRBD1. Germline V gene sequence: CDR1 SGHTA, CDR2 FQGNSA. The CDR3 runs 15 residues. Unmatched junction bases numbered 8, after V lost 4 bases and J lost 4 bases. The CDR3 sequence is CASSSGGAATYGYTF. The CDR3 DNA sequence: TGTGCCAGCAGCTCAGGGGGCGCTGCCACCTATGGCTACACCTTC.

This clonotype was picked up a small number of times. This chain uses TRBV5-1 with TRBJ1-1; no clear D. V gave up 2 bases and J gave up 2 bases, with 13 bases separating them. Germline V gene lookup returns CDR1 SGHRS and CDR2 YFSETQ. The CDR3 consists of 15 residues. In DNA, the CDR3 is TGCGCCAGCAGCTTAGGCCGGTCCCTTAACACTGAAGCTTTCTTT. The encoded protein is CASSLGRSLNTEAFF.

This clonotype was seen a handful of times. V usage is TRBV19 and J usage is TRBJ2-1, with D possibly TRBD1 on 6 matching bases. V was cut by 5 bases and J by 4 bases, with 9 bases left in between. Looked up from germline, CDR1 is LNHDA and CDR2 is SQIVND (reference sequence). The CDR3 is 13 amino acids. The DNA for the CDR3 is TGTGCCAGTAGTTTCCAGGGGTACAATGAGCAGTTCTTC. Translating gives CASSFQGYNEQFF.

A few counts support this clonotype. The CDR3: CASSLTSGGPYEQYV. As DNA, the CDR3 is TGTGCCAGCAGCCTAACTAGCGGGGGGCCATACGAGCAGTACGTC. The V and J genes are TRBV7-2 and TRBJ2-7; TRBD2 matches at 12 bases. The germline V gene encodes CDR1 SGHTA and CDR2 FQGNSA. The CDR3 spans 15 residues. With V trimmed by 5 bases and J by 4 bases, 6 bases remained unmatched.